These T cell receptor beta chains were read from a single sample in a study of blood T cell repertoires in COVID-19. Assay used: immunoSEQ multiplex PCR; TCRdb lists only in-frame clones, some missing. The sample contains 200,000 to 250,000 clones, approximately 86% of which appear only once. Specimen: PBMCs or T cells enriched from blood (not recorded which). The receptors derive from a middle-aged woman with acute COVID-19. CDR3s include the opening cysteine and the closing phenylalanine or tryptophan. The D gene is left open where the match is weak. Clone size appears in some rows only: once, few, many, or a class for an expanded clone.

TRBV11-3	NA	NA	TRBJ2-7	TGTGCCAGCAGCTTAGAGTCAGGCGCGCCCTACGAGCAGTACTTC	CASSLESGAPYEQYF
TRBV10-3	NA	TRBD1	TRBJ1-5	TGTGCCATCAGAGACGACAGGGGGGACAATCAGCCCCAGCATTTT	CAIRDDRGDNQPQHF
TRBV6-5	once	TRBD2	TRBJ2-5	TGTGCCAGCAGCCTCAGTGGGGGGGGCCAAGAGACCCAGTACTTC	CASSLSGGGQETQYF
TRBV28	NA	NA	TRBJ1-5	TGTGCCAGCAGTTCGACAGCATTTCATCAGCCCCAGCATTTT	CASSSTAFHQPQHF
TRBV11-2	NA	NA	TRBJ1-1	TGTGCCAGCAGCTTCCCCCAGCTTAGTGGGCTGAACACTGAAGCTTTCTTT	CASSFPQLSGLNTEAFF
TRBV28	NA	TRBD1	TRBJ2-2	TGTGCCAGCCGTAAAGGGGGCAAGGCCGGGGAGCTGTTTTTT	CASRKGGKAGELFF
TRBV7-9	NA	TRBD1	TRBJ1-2	TGTGCCAGCAGCTTAGGACAGGGAAACTATGGCTACACCTTC	CASSLGQGNYGYTF
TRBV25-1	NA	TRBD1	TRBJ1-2	TGTGCCAGCAGTGTTCCGGGACAGACGAACTATGGCTACACCTTC	CASSVPGQTNYGYTF
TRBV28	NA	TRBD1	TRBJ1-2	TGTGCCAGCAGTTCTGTCGGGGGACAGCTGAACTATGGCTACACCTTC	CASSSVGGQLNYGYTF
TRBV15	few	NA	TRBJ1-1	TGTGCCACCAGCCCTCCAGGGGTCCCGAACACTGAAGCTTTCTTT	CATSPPGVPNTEAFF
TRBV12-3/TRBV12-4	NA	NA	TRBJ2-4	TGTGCCAGCAGTTTAGCGTTAGACATTCAGTACTTC	CASSLALDIQYF
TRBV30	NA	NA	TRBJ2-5	TGTGCCTGGAGTGCCGCTTTGGTTAGGCGACAGGTTCAGACCCAGTACTTC	CAWSAALVRRQVQTQYF
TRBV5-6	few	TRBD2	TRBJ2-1	TGTGCCAGCAGCTCAGCGGGAGGGGGGAATGAGCAGTTCTTC	CASSSAGGGNEQFF
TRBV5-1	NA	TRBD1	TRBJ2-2	TGCGCCAGCAGCCAAGGACAGGGAATCCACACCGGGGAGCTGTTTTTT	CASSQGQGIHTGELFF
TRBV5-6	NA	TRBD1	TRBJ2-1	TGTGCCAGCAGCAAGGACAGGGGGATGGTTGGTGATGAGCAGTTCTTC	CASSKDRGMVGDEQFF
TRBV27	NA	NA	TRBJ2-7	TGTGCCAGCAGTTTAACACCGACGGGGACTCCCTACGAGCAGTACTTC	CASSLTPTGTPYEQYF
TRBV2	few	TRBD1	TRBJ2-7	TGTGCCAGCATCACAAGGGGGCCCGACGAGCAGTACTTC	CASITRGPDEQYF
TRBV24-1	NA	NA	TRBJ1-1	TGTGCCACCAGTGATTCCCCCCGGGGTGAAGCTTTCTTT	CATSDSPRGEAFF
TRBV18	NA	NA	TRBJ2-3	TGTGCCAGCTCACTTCACTTTAGCACAGATACGCAGTATTTT	CASSLHFSTDTQYF
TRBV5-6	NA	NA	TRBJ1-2	TGTGCCAGCAGCCTCCCTGATACCTCTTTGGCCTATGGCTACACCTTC	CASSLPDTSLAYGYTF
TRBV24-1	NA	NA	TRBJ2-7	TGTGCCACCAGTGATTTTAATAACGAGCAGTACTTC	CATSDFNNEQYF
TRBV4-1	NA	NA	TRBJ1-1	TGCGCCAGCAGCCAAGGGAGGTTCACTGAAGCTTTCTTT	CASSQGRFTEAFF
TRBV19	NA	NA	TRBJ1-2	TGTGCCAGTAGTATGGGAGGGAATGATGGCTACACCTTC	CASSMGGNDGYTF